Sequencing of this T cell receptor beta chain was carried out in a study of shared clonotypes between healthy human individuals. Study-level background: CD4 naive cells filled three plates per donor, CD4 memory three, CD8 naive two and CD8 memory one.

CD45RO-negative CD8 cells positively selected for CCR7 made up the naive population, which excluded terminally differentiated effector memory CD45RA+ cells. Every contributor of samples was a Caucasian grown-up residing in Nashville, Tennessee. The study, taken as a whole, reports: The naive CD4 repertoires of a few donors were compared, and roughly 5% of clonotypes were shared. Memory subsets had estimated richness that was generally smaller than that of naive subsets.

The V end lost 4 bases, the J end lost 4 bases, and 11 bases lay between the germline ends. Germline values: CDR1 SGHDT, CDR2 YYEEEE. The CDR3 consists of 13 residues. Details on this clone: Its specificity is not known.

Some clones are missing from TCRdb's copy, which holds only in-frame ones; the method was immunoSEQ multiplex PCR. The sample shows 2 million to 2.5 million clones, 85% to 95% of them seen only once. The gene calls are TRBV5-6 and TRBJ1-1; D is unresolved. Sequencing was performed on naive CD8+ T cells sorted from blood. This receptor was identified in a man younger than 30 in good health. CDR3 sequence (DNA): TGTGCCAGCAGCCCTTTTAGTGGCACTGAAGCTTTCTTT. This sequence encodes CASSPFSGTEAFF.